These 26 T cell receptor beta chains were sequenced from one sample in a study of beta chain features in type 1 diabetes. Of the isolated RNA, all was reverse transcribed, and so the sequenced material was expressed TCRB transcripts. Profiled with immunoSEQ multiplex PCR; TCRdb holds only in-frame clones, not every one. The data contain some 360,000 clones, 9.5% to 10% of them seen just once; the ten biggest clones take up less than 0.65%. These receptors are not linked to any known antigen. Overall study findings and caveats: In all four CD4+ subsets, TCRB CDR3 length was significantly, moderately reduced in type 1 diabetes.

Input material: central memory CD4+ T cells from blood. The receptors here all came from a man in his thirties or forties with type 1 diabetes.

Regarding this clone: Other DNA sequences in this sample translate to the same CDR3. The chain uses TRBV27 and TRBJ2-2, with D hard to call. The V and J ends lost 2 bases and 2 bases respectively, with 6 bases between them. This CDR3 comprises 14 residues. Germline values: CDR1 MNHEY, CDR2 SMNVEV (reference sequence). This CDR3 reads CASSLGYNTGELFF. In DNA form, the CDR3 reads TGTGCCAGCAGTTTAGGCTACAACACCGGGGAGCTGTTTTTT.

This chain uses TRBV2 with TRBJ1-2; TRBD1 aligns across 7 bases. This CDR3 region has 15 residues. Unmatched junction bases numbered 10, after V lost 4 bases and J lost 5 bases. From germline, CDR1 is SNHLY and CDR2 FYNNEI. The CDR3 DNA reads TGTGCCAGCAGTGCTTCCGGGAGGGGGCTTTATGGCTACACCTTC. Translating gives CASSASGRGLYGYTF.

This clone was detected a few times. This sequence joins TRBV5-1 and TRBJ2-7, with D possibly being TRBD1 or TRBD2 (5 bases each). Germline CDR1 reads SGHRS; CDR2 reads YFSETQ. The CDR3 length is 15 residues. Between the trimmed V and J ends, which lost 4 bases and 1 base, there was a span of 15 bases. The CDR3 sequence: CASSPDGTVSYEQYF. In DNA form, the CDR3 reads TGCGCCAGCAGCCCCGACGGGACGGTTTCCTACGAGCAGTACTTC.

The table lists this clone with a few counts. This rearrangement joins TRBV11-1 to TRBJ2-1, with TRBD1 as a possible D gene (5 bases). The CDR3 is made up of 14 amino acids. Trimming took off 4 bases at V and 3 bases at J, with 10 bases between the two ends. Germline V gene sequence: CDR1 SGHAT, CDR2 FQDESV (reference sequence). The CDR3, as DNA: TGTGCCAGCAGCTACAGGACGGGCTACAATGAGCAGTTCTTC. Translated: CASSYRTGYNEQFF.

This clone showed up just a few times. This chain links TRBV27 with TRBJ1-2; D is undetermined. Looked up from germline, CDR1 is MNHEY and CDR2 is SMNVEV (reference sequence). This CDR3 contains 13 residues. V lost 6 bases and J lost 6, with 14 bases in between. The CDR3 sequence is CASRSAWENGYTF. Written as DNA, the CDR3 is TGTGCCAGCAGGAGCGCCTGGGAAAATGGCTACACCTTC.

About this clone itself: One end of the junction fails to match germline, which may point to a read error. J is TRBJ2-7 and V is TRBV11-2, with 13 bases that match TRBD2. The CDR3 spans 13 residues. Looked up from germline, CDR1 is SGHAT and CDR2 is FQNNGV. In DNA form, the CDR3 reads TGTGCCAGCAGCTTAGATGGGGGACTAGCGGGATTGTTC. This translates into CASSLDGGLAGLF.

The CDR3 DNA sequence: TGTGCCAGCAGTTCGCCCGGGGGGGCGCAATACGAGCAGTACTTC. Its protein is CASSSPGGAQYEQYF. The chain is built from TRBV28 and TRBJ2-7; 8 bases are a match to TRBD2. CDR3 length equals 15 residues. The ends lost 4 bases at V and 4 bases at J; junction bases unmatched: 9. The germline V gene has CDR1 MDHEN and CDR2 SYDVKM.

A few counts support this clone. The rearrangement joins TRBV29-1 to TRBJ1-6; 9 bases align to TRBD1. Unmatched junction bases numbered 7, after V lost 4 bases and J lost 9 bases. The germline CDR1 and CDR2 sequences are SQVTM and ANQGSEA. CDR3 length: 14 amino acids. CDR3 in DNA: TGCAGCGTTGTATTCGGGACAGGGTTTTCACCCCTCCACTTT. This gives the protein CSVVFGTGFSPLHF. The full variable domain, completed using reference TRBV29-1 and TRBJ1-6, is SAVISQKPSRDICQRGTSLTIQCQVDSQVTMMFWYRQQPGQSLTLIATANQGSEATYESGFVIDKFPISRPNLTFSTLTVSNMSPEDSSIYLCSVVFGTGFSPLHFGNGTRLTVT.

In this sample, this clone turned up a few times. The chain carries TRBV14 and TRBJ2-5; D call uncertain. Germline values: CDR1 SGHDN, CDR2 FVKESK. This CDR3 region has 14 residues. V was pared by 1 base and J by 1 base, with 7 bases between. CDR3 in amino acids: CASSQVRFQETQYF. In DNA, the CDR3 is TGTGCCAGCAGCCAAGTTAGATTCCAAGAGACCCAGTACTTC.

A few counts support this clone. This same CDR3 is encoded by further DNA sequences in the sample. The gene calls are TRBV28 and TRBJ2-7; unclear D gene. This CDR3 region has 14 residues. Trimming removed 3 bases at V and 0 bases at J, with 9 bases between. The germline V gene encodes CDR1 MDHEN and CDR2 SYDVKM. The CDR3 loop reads CASSLWASSYEQYF. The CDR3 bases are TGTGCCAGCAGTTTGTGGGCTAGCTCCTACGAGCAGTACTTC.

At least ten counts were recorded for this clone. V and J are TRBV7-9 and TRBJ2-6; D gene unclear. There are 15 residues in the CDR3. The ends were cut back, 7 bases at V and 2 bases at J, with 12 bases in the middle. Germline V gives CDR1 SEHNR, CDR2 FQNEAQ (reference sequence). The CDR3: CASNIDGAGANVLTF. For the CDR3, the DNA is TGTGCCAGCAATATAGACGGTGCTGGGGCCAACGTCCTGACTTTC.

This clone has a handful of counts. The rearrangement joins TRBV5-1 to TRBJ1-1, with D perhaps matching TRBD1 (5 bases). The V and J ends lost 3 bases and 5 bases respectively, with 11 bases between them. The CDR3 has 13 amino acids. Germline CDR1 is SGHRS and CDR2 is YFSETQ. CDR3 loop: CASSSIGGTEAFF. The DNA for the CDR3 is TGCGCCAGCAGCTCAATCGGGGGGACTGAAGCTTTCTTT.

The CDR3 protein is CASSIPGQLNTGELFF. CDR3 DNA sequence: TGTGCCAGCAGCATACCGGGACAGCTTAACACCGGGGAGCTGTTTTTT. The chain has TRBV21-1 and TRBJ2-2; no DNA check was done on the table's D call, TRBD1. TRBV21-1 is termed a pseudogene. The CDR3 extends over 16 amino acids.

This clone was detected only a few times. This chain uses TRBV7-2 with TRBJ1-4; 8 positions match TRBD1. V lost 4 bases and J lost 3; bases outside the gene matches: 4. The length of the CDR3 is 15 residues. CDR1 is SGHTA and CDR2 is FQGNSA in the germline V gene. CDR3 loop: CASSWQGAANEKLFF. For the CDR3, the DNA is TGTGCCAGCAGCTGGCAGGGGGCAGCTAATGAAAAACTGTTTTTT.

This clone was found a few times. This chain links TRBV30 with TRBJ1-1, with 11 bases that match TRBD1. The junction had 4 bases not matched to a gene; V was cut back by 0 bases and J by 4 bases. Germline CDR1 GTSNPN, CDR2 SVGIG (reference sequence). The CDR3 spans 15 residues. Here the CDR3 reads CAWSVRGQGATEAFF. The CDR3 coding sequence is TGTGCCTGGAGTGTACGAGGACAGGGGGCCACTGAAGCTTTCTTT.

The CDR3, as DNA: TGCAGTGCTCCCGATGGGGTGGCAGCTTTCTTT. Its protein is CSAPDGVAAFF. The chain uses TRBV20-1 and TRBJ1-1; D is uncertain. The CDR3 extends over 11 amino acids. Germline-derived CDR1 and CDR2 are DFQATT and SNEGSKA (reference sequence). Trimming pared 5 bases from V and 10 bases from J, leaving 14 bases between.

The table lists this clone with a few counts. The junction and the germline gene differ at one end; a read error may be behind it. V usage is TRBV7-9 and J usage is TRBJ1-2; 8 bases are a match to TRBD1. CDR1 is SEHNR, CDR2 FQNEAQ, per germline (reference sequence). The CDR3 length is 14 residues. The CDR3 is CASSTRQGNYGYTF. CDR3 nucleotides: TGCGCCAGCAGCACGCGACAGGGGAACTATGGCTACACCTTC.

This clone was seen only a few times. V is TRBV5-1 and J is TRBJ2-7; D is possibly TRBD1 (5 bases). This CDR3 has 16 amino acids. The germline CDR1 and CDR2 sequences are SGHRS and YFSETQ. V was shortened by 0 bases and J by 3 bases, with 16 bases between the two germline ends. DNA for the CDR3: TGCGCCAGCAGCTTGGCCTTGGATTCAGGGATCTACGAGCAGTACTTC. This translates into CASSLALDSGIYEQYF.

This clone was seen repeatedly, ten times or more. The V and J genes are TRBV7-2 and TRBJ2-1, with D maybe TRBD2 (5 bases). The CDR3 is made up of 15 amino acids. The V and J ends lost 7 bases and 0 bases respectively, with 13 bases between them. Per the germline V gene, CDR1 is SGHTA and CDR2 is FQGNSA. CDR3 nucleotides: TGTGCCAGCATAAGCGGTCGAAGCTCCTACAATGAGCAGTTCTTC. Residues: CASISGRSSYNEQFF.

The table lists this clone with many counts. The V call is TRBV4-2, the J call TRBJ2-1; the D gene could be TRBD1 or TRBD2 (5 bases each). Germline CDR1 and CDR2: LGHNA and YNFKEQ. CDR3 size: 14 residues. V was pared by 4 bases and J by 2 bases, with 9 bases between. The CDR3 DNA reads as TGTGCCAGCAGCCGGGACGGGACCTACAATGAGCAGTTCTTC. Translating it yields CASSRDGTYNEQFF.

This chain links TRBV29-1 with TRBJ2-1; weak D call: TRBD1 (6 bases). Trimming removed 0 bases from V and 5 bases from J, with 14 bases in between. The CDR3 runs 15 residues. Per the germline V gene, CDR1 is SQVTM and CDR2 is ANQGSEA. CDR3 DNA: TGCAGCGTTGAAGAGTTGGGGGCTCTCGACAATGAGCAGTTCTTC. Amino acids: CSVEELGALDNEQFF.

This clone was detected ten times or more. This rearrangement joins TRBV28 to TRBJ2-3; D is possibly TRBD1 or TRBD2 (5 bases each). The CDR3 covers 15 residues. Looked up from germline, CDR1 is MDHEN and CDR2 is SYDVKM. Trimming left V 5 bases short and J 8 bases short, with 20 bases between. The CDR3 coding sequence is TGTGCCAGCAGTCTTAACGCGGGCCCTGGGGGTACGCAGTATTTT. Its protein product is CASSLNAGPGGTQYF.

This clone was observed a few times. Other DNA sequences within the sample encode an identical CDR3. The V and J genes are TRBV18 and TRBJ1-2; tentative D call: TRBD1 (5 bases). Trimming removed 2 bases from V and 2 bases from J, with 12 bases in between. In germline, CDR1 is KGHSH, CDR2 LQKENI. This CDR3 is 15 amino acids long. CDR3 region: CASSPTGMTNYGYTF. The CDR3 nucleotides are TGTGCCAGCTCACCAACAGGCATGACGAACTATGGCTACACCTTC.

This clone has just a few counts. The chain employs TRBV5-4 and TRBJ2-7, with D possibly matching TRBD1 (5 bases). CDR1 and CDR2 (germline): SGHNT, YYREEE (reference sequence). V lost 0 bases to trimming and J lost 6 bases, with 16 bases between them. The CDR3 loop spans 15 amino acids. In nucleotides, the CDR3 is TGTGCCAGCAGCTTGGGTGGGGCACTGTATTCCGAGCAGTACTTC. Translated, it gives CASSLGGALYSEQYF. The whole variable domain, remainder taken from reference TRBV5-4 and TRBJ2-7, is ETGVTQSPTHLIKTRGQQVTLRCSSQSGHNTVSWYQQALGQGPQFIFQYYREEENGRGNFPPRFSGLQFPNYSSELNVNALELDDSALYLCASSLGGALYSEQYFGPGTRLTVT.

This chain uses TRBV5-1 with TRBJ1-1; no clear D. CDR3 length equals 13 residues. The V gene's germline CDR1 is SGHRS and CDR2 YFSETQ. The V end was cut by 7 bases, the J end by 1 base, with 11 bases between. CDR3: CASLANPNTEAFF. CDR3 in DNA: TGCGCCAGCTTGGCCAATCCGAACACTGAAGCTTTCTTT.

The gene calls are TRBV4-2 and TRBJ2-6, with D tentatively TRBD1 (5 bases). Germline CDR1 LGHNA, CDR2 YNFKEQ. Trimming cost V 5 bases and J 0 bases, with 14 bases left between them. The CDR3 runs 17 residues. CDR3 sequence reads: CASSLNDRSSGANVLTF. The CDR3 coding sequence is TGTGCCAGCAGCTTGAATGACAGAAGCTCTGGGGCCAACGTCCTGACTTTC.